This T cell receptor (beta chain) was documented in a study of molecular identifiers for immune sequencing clone quantification. TCRdb passed the PCR reads through MiXCR, listing each CDR3 protein once. The sample shows 460,000 or so distinct CDR3 sequences, roughly 24% of them seen only once. Comment on this clonotype: The germline gene is not matched at one end of the junction; a read error may be the cause.

Germline values: CDR1 SGHRS, CDR2 YFSETQ. There are 16 residues in the CDR3. The sample was naive CD8+ T cells from blood, with Jurkat cell RNA spiked in. Subset defined: FACS-sorted CD8+CD4-CCR7+CD45RA+ naive T cells. This chain links TRBV5-1 with TRBJ2-7; D is possibly TRBD2 (5 bases). The clonotype originates from a human donor in good health. Some libraries in this study had Jurkat cell RNA spiked in. The CDR3 protein is CANSLASLQIGDEQYF. CDR3 nucleotides: TGCGCCAACAGCTTGGCTTCGCTGCAAATCGGGGACGAGCAGTACTTC.